What follows describes a single TCR beta chain. The data were produced by immunoSEQ multiplex PCR, yet TCRdb's version contains in-frame clones alone and is incomplete. The table records more than 20,000 clones, roughly 77% of them present only once. This specimen belongs to a study of OX40 agonist ivuxolimab in advanced cancers. Study-level background: Ivuxolimab doses were 0.01, 0.1, 0.3, 1.5, 3 or 10 mg/kg every 2 weeks. Two patients with cutaneous melanoma and one with hepatocellular carcinoma, three in total, showed partial responses.

Trimming cost V 10 bases and J 8 bases; bases outside gene matches: 10. Germline assignment: CDR1 MNHNY and CDR2 SVGAGI (reference sequence). The CDR3 sequence is 13 residues long. The clonotype originates from an adult with an advanced solid tumor such as melanoma, head and neck, liver or kidney cancer. The sample consisted of CD4+ or CD8+ T cells sorted from blood, taken in a trial of the OX40 agonist ivuxolimab. The chain uses TRBV6-6 and TRBJ2-1; 8 nucleotides line up with TRBD2. The CDR3 region is CATREGSLHEQFF. For the CDR3, the DNA is TGTGCCACACGGGAGGGGAGTCTACATGAGCAGTTCTTC.